A single sample gave rise to the 6 T cell receptor beta chains below, sequenced in a study of CD8 T cells in Susac syndrome. An amount of RNA that ranged from about 0.45 to 1 ug was reverse transcribed with random hexamers. TCRdb re-derived calls from the immunoSEQ multiplex PCR reads in MiXCR, one entry per CDR3 protein. The table includes 100,000 or so distinct CDR3 sequences, 95% detected once. Material: CD8+ T cells from PBMCs. The receptors here all came from a human donor with Susac syndrome.

The chain is built from TRBV20-1 and TRBJ2-1; no definite D call. Germline-derived CDR1 and CDR2 are DFQATT and SNEGSKA (reference sequence). Trimming took off 5 bases at V and 7 bases at J, with 9 bases between the two ends. The CDR3 has 11 residues. CDR3 sequence: CSAAELNEQFF. For the CDR3, the DNA is TGCAGTGCTGCCGAGTTAAATGAGCAGTTCTTC.

As DNA, the CDR3 is TGTGCCAGCAGCCAAGGGATCTACGAGCAGTACTTC. Protein product: CASSQGIYEQYF. This chain joins TRBV3-1 and TRBJ2-7, with D unclear. Looked up from germline, CDR1 is LGHDT and CDR2 is YNNKEL (reference sequence). The CDR3 has 12 amino acids. V shed 1 base and J shed 3 bases, with 4 bases lying between them.

The chain has TRBV2 and TRBJ1-2; D uncertain. CDR3 length: 13 residues. In germline, CDR1 is SNHLY, CDR2 FYNNEI. V was shortened by 4 bases and J by 4 bases, with 10 bases between the two germline ends. The CDR3 region has the DNA TGTGCCAGCAGTGTAGACGGTACCTATGGCTACACCTTC. Encoded protein: CASSVDGTYGYTF.

The CDR3 bases are TGCAGTGCCCCGGGAGAACCCTGGGAGACCCAGTACTTC. Translation gives CSAPGEPWETQYF. V gene TRBV20-1 combines with J gene TRBJ2-5, with D possibly being TRBD2 (6 bases). The germline V gene encodes CDR1 DFQATT and CDR2 SNEGSKA (reference sequence). Trimming cost V 6 bases and J 5 bases, with 16 bases left between them. The CDR3 has 13 amino acids.

The rearrangement joins TRBV19 to TRBJ1-1; D is uncertain. V lost 5 bases, J lost 3 bases, and 16 bases lay in between. The CDR3 consists of 15 residues. The germline gives CDR1 LNHDA, CDR2 SQIVND (reference sequence). As DNA, the CDR3 is TGTGCCAGTAGTGCCCTACAAGGGTCGTACACTGAAGCTTTCTTT. Translated: CASSALQGSYTEAFF.

This chain uses TRBV27 with TRBJ2-1, with TRBD2 identical over 7 bases. The CDR3 has 12 amino acids. The V and J ends lost 4 bases and 10 bases, in that order; junction bases with no gene match: 4. CDR1 is MNHEY and CDR2 is SMNVEV in the germline V gene (reference sequence). DNA of the CDR3: TGTGCCAGCAGTTCCCGACTAGCCGAGCAGTTCTTC. Protein product: CASSSRLAEQFF.